The rows below give T cell receptor beta chains drawn from one sample of a study of blood T cell repertoires in COVID-19. Measured with immunoSEQ multiplex PCR; TCRdb has only the in-frame clones, and not every one. This table holds around 260,000 clones, 86% found once. The specimen sequenced was peripheral blood. The receptors were gathered from a woman in her thirties with active or convalescent COVID-19. Each CDR3 is given with its conserved first and last residue. The order of the fields is J gene, V gene, D gene, clone size, CDR3 DNA, CDR3 protein. The D gene is left open where the match is weak. For some rows the clone size is stated as once, few or many, or as a class when expanded; others skip it.

TRBJ2-3	TRBV2	TRBD2	-	TGTGCCACCCAGGGGCCCGGGGGGGGCACAGATACGCAGTATTTT	CATQGPGGGTDTQYF
TRBJ1-2	TRBV19	-	-	TGTGCCAGTAGTCCCCGTGGAGACCTCTATGGCTACACCTTC	CASSPRGDLYGYTF
TRBJ1-5	TRBV12-3/TRBV12-4	-	few	TGTGCCAGCAGTTTCGGCAGGGATCAGCCCCAGCATTTT	CASSFGRDQPQHF
TRBJ2-5	TRBV7-2	TRBD2	-	TGTGCCAGCAGCCCCAGACTAGCGGGGTCGGAGACCCAGTACTTC	CASSPRLAGSETQYF
TRBJ2-7	TRBV4-3	-	once	TGCGCCAGCAGCCAAGATGGGGCGGTCTACGAGCAGTACTTC	CASSQDGAVYEQYF
TRBJ1-1	TRBV27	-	-	TGTGCCAGCAGCAGACCGGGTCGGACTGAAGCTTTCTTT	CASSRPGRTEAFF
TRBJ2-7	TRBV11-3	TRBD1	-	TGTGCCAGCAGCCTCGGGACAGCAAACGAGCAGTACTTC	CASSLGTANEQYF
TRBJ2-3	TRBV9	-	few	TGTGCCAGCAGCGTCTGGGGAGGCACAGATACGCAGTATTTT	CASSVWGGTDTQYF
TRBJ1-5	TRBV6-6	-	few	TGTGCCAGCAGTTACCCAGGATCGGGATGGGGGCCCCAGCATTTT	CASSYPGSGWGPQHF
TRBJ2-1	TRBV5-1	TRBD2	-	TGCGCCAGCAGCCCGGCGGGGGGCCAGGTCAATGAGCAGTTCTTC	CASSPAGGQVNEQFF
TRBJ2-1	TRBV28	-	-	TGTGCCAGCAGTTTATCTCGGGAATCACGGTTCTACAATGAGCAGTTCTTC	CASSLSRESRFYNEQFF
TRBJ2-7	TRBV2	-	once	TGTGCCAGCATGGTTGGTAACACCGAGCAGTACTTC	CASMVGNTEQYF
TRBJ1-2	TRBV28	-	-	TGTGCCAGCAGTCGAACAGGCTATGGCTACACCTTC	CASSRTGYGYTF
TRBJ1-2	TRBV30	TRBD1	-	TGTGCCTCCCAGGGGGACAGGGGTGGCTACACCTTC	CASQGDRGGYTF
TRBJ2-2	TRBV25-1	TRBD1	-	TGTGCCAGCAGTGCGGGGACAGGGAGTGGGGAGCTGTTTTTT	CASSAGTGSGELFF
TRBJ1-2	TRBV19	-	-	TGTGCCAGTAGTATACCCGGGAACTATGGCTACACCTTC	CASSIPGNYGYTF
TRBJ2-5	TRBV7-2	TRBD1	-	TGTGCCAGCAGCTTAGGCAGGGGGCAAGAGACCCAGTACTTC	CASSLGRGQETQYF
TRBJ2-7	TRBV30	-	-	TGTGCCTGGAGTAGTGAGGGATCCTTCTTCGAGCAGTACTTC	CAWSSEGSFFEQYF
TRBJ2-3	TRBV3-1/TRBV3-2	-	-	TGTGCCAGCAGCCAAGATCTGGGGGCCACAGATACGCAGTATTTT	CASSQDLGATDTQYF
TRBJ2-1	TRBV6-5	-	few	TGTGCCAGCAGTCGCGACAGGAACAATGAGCAGTTCTTC	CASSRDRNNEQFF
TRBJ2-5	TRBV27	TRBD2	once	TGTGCCAGCAGCTTCTCGGCGGGGGGGCTGGAGACCCAGTACTTC	CASSFSAGGLETQYF
TRBJ2-7	TRBV3-1/TRBV3-2	TRBD2	-	TGTGCCAGCAGCGTGGGACTACCCTACGAGCAGTACTTC	CASSVGLPYEQYF
TRBJ2-1	TRBV30	TRBD1	-	TGTGCCTGGACCGGGACAGGGCTAATCAGGAACTACAATGAGCAGTTCTTC	CAWTGTGLIRNYNEQFF
TRBJ2-7	TRBV7-8	-	-	TGTGCCAGCAGCTTAGACAGTTCCTACGAGCAGTACTTC	CASSLDSSYEQYF
TRBJ1-3	TRBV19	-	once	TGTGCCAGTCAACAGGGATTCTCTGGAAACACCATATATTTT	CASQQGFSGNTIYF
TRBJ1-6	TRBV6-5	TRBD1	-	TGTGCCTGTCGGGACAGGGGGGATTCACCCCTCCACTTT	CACRDRGDSPLHF
TRBJ2-7	TRBV7-2	-	few	TGTGCCAGCAGCTTAGCGGGCATTTCCCCCGGCGAGCAGTACTTC	CASSLAGISPGEQYF